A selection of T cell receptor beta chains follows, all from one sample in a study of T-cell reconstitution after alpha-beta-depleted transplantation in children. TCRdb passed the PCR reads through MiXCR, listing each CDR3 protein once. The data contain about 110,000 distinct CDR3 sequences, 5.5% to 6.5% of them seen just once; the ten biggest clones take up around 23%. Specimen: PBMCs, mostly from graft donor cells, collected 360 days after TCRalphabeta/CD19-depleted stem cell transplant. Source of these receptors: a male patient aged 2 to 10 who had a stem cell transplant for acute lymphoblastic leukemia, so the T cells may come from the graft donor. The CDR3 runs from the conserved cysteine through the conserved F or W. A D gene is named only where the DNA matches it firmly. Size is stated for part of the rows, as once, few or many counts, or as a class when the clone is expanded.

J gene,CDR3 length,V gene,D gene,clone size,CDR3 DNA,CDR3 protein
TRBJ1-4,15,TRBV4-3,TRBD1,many,TGCGCCAGCAGCGACAGGGGGCGAGGAAATGAAAAACTGTTTTTT,CASSDRGRGNEKLFF
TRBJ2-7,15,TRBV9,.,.,TGTGCCAGCAGCGTAAGATCAGGGAAGGGCTACGAGCAGTACTTC,CASSVRSGKGYEQYF
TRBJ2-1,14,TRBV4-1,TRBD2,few,TGCGCCAGCCTCATAAAGCGGGAGGGCAGTGAGCAGTTCTTC,CASLIKREGSEQFF
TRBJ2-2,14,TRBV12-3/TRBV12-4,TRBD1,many,TGTGCCAGCAGTTTCACAGGGGGTAGCGGGGAGCTGTTTTTT,CASSFTGGSGELFF
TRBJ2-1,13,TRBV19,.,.,TGTGCCAGTACCGGGGCAGCGGGCCATGAGCAGTTCTTC,CASTGAAGHEQFF
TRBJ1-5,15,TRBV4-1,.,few,TGCGCCAGCAGCCAAGTTTGGGGTCGGAATCAGCCCCAGCATTTT,CASSQVWGRNQPQHF
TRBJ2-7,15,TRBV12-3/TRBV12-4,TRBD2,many,TGTGCCAGCAGTTTATGGCTAGCGGGAGTTGGCGAGCAGTACTTC,CASSLWLAGVGEQYF
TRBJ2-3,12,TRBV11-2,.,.,TGTGCCAGCAGAGGGTACACAGATACGCAGTATTTT,CASRGYTDTQYF
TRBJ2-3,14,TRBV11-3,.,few,TGTGCCAGCAGCTGGACCGGAGGCACAGATACGCAGTATTTT,CASSWTGGTDTQYF
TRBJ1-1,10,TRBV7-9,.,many,TGTGCCAGCAGCTGGCCTGGGGCTTTCTTT,CASSWPGAFF
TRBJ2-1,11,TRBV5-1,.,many,TGCGCCAGCTTACAGGGCCCTGAGCAGTTCTTC,CASLQGPEQFF
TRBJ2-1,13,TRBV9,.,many,TGTGCCAGCAGCCATTCCCCTCACAATGAGCAGTTCTTC,CASSHSPHNEQFF
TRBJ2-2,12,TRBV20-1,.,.,TGCAGTGCGCACAGGGGAGGAGGGGAGCTGTTTTTT,CSAHRGGGELFF
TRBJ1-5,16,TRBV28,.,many,TGTGCCAGCAGTTTACCTAGGGAACAGAGCAATCAGCCCCAGCATTTT,CASSLPREQSNQPQHF
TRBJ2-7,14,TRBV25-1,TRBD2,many,TGTGCCAGCAGTGAAAGCAAGCGGGAGAAAGAGCAGTACTTC,CASSESKREKEQYF
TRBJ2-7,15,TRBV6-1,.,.,TGTGCCAGCAGTGAACTAGCATCGGCAGCCTACGAGCAGTACTTC,CASSELASAAYEQYF
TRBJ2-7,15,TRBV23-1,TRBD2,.,TGCGCCAGCAGTTCCTGGACTAGCGGGAGTTACGAGCAGTACTTC,CASSSWTSGSYEQYF
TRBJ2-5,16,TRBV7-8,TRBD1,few,TGTGCCAGCAGCTTCTCGGGACAGGAGCTCGGCGAGACCCAGTACTTC,CASSFSGQELGETQYF
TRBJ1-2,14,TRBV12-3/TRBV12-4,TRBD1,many,TGTGCCAGCAATACAGGGGCGGCTCTCTATGGCTACACCTTC,CASNTGAALYGYTF
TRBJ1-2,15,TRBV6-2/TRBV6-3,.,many,TGTGCCAGCAGTTACTCGAGAAGGACAACCTATGGCTACACCTTC,CASSYSRRTTYGYTF
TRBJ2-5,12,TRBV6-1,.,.,TGTGCCAGCAGTGAGCTGGGGGAGACCCAGTACTTC,CASSELGETQYF
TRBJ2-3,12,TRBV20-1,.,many,TGCAGTGCTAGAGGGGCTCGAGATACGCAGTATTTT,CSARGARDTQYF
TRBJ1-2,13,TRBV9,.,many,TGTGCCAGCAGCGAAGGAGGGAACTATGGCTACACCTTC,CASSEGGNYGYTF
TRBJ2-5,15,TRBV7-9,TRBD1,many,TGTGCCAGCAGCTTCGCGCCGGACAGGTTTGAGACCCAGTACTTC,CASSFAPDRFETQYF
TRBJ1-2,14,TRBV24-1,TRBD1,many,TGTGCCACCAGTGGCTTCCGGGACAGTTGGGGCTACACCTTC,CATSGFRDSWGYTF
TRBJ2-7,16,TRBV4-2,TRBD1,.,TGTGCCAGCAGCCAAGGGGATTGGACAGGGGACTACGAGCAGTACTTC,CASSQGDWTGDYEQYF
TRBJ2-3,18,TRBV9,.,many,TGTGCCAGCAGCGTAAGAGAGGGGACAAAGCGCGGGGCAGATACGCAGTATTTT,CASSVREGTKRGADTQYF
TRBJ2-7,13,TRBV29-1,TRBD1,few,TGCAGCGTTGAAGAAACAGGGGCCTACGAGCAGTACTTC,CSVEETGAYEQYF
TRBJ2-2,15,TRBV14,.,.,TGTGCCAGCAGCCAAGGGGCGGCCCTAACCGGGGAGCTGTTTTTT,CASSQGAALTGELFF
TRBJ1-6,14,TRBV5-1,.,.,TGCGCCAGCAGCTCCGGTGGAGCTAATTCACCCCTCCACTTT,CASSSGGANSPLHF